A single sample gave rise to the 20 T cell receptor beta chains below, sequenced in a study of cytomegalovirus exposure and HLA in healthy donors. The PCR ran on 60 Vbeta and 13 Jbeta primers. The table came from immunoSEQ multiplex PCR; TCRdb's copy has only in-frame clones and leaves some out. The sample lists 100,000 to 150,000 clones, 80% to 85% occurring once. The material sequenced was PBMCs. These receptor sequences come from a young man in good health and CMV-seronegative.

The V gene is TRBV19, the J gene TRBJ1-1; D call uncertain. Germline CDR1 is LNHDA and CDR2 is SQIVND (reference sequence). The ends were cut back, 5 bases at V and 0 bases at J, with 19 bases in the middle. CDR3 length: 17 amino acids. CDR3 loop: CASSSLGRASMNTEAFF. In DNA, the CDR3 is TGTGCCAGTAGTTCTCTTGGGAGGGCTTCCATGAACACTGAAGCTTTCTTT.

The chain recombines TRBV6-5 with TRBJ2-2; D not certain. The V end lost 7 bases, the J end lost 6 bases, and 12 bases lay between the germline ends. This CDR3 is 13 amino acids long. Germline V lookup: CDR1 MNHEY, CDR2 SVGAGI. CDR3 DNA: TGTGCCAGCACCCCAATCAGGTCCGGGGAGCTGTTTTTT. It yields the protein CASTPIRSGELFF.

This clone was seen a single time. The chain recombines TRBV7-8 with TRBJ1-1, with D tentatively TRBD1 (6 bases). CDR3 length: 13 amino acids. The V and J ends lost 4 bases and 5 bases respectively, with 11 bases between them. CDR1 is SGHVS and CDR2 is FQNEAQ in the germline V gene. CDR3 nucleotides: TGTGCCAGCAGCTGGGGGCCGCGTACTGAAGCTTTCTTT. Encoded protein: CASSWGPRTEAFF.

The V and J genes are TRBV28 and TRBJ1-6; 8 bases match TRBD1. The germline gives CDR1 MDHEN, CDR2 SYDVKM. V lost 4 bases and J lost 10; bases outside the gene matches: 9. The CDR3 has 15 residues. CDR3 DNA: TGTGCCAGCAGTTCCGGACAGGGATTGGGATCACCCCTCCACTTT. As protein: CASSSGQGLGSPLHF.

This sequence joins TRBV9 and TRBJ1-4; 7 positions agree with TRBD1. Trimming took 4 bases from V and 2 from J; bases not matched to a gene: 11. This CDR3 comprises 17 residues. Germline CDR1 reads SGDLS; CDR2 reads YYNGEE. The DNA of the CDR3 is TGTGCCAGCAGCCTAACGGCACAGGGGACGACTAATGAAAAACTGTTTTTT. It yields the protein CASSLTAQGTTNEKLFF.

Written as DNA, the CDR3 is TGTGCCAGCAGCTCACGAGGGAGGTGGGATGAGCAGTTCTTC. It specifies CASSSRGRWDEQFF. The chain couples TRBV7-9 to TRBJ2-1; D is possibly TRBD2 (6 bases). The V end lost 4 bases, the J end lost 8 bases, and 15 bases lay between the germline ends. Germline CDR1 reads SEHNR; CDR2 reads FQNEAQ (reference sequence). The CDR3 loop spans 14 amino acids.

The CDR3 region has the DNA TGTGCCACCTCCCTTGGGGCGGGAGGGGGCTACAATGAGCAGTTCTTC. Residues: CATSLGAGGGYNEQFF. The rearrangement joins TRBV7-3 to TRBJ2-1; 9 bases line up with TRBD2. After removal of 10 bases from V and 3 bases from J, the junction contained 13 bases not matched to a gene. From germline, CDR1 is SGHTA and CDR2 FQGTGA. This CDR3 has 16 amino acids.

The chain uses TRBV7-2 and TRBJ1-2, with 7 bases matching TRBD1. J was trimmed by 5 bases and V by 3 bases; bases with no gene match: 9. The CDR3 extends over 15 amino acids. Per germline, CDR1 SGHTA and CDR2 FQGNSA. Written as DNA, the CDR3 is TGTGCCAGCAGCTTGGACAGGCGGCTCGATTATGGCTACACCTTC. It codes for CASSLDRRLDYGYTF.

The chain joins TRBV19 to TRBJ1-3, with D perhaps TRBD1 (5 bases). The CDR3 covers 14 residues. Germline V gene data show CDR1 as LNHDA and CDR2 as SQIVND (reference sequence). V lost 5 bases and J 2 bases, leaving 10 bases between the germline ends. CDR3 sequence (DNA): TGTGCCAGTAGTCCAGGGAGGACTGGAAACACCATATATTTT. Its protein product is CASSPGRTGNTIYF.

J is TRBJ1-2 and V is TRBV12-2; the D call in the table, TRBD1, was not verified against the DNA. TRBV12-2 is designated a pseudogene. CDR3 length: 17 residues. As DNA, the CDR3 is TGTGCAAGTCGCTTGGACAGGAGTTGCATACCAGAATATGGCTACACCTTC. This codes for CASRLDRSCIPEYGYTF.

The chain carries TRBV4-1 and TRBJ1-1; 10 nucleotides agree with TRBD1. Germline values: CDR1 MGHRA, CDR2 YSYEKL. V lost 3 bases to trimming and J lost 5 bases; unmatched junction nucleotides: 6. The CDR3 sequence is 15 residues long. The CDR3 spells CASSHPGQGKTEAFF. CDR3 nucleotides: TGCGCCAGCAGCCATCCGGGACAGGGGAAAACTGAAGCTTTCTTT.

This sequence joins TRBV7-9 and TRBJ2-3; D is perhaps TRBD2 (6 bases). Germline CDR1 reads SEHNR; CDR2 reads FQNEAQ (reference sequence). The CDR3 extends over 16 amino acids. Trimming removed 5 bases from V and 2 bases from J, with 17 bases in between. CDR3 DNA: TGTGCCAGCAGCACGACGGGGCGGGGACTCACAGATACGCAGTATTTT. This encodes CASSTTGRGLTDTQYF.

V usage is TRBV28 and J usage is TRBJ1-1; D is unclear. Germline CDR1 reads MDHEN; CDR2 reads SYDVKM. This CDR3 region has 13 residues. The germline V and J ends were trimmed by 5 bases and 0 bases, with 7 bases remaining between them. Here the CDR3 reads CASSLSLNTEAFF. DNA of the CDR3: TGTGCCAGCAGTCTATCCTTGAACACTGAAGCTTTCTTT.

This rearrangement joins TRBV30 to TRBJ2-7, with 9 bases lining up with TRBD1. Per the germline V gene, CDR1 is GTSNPN and CDR2 is SVGIG (reference sequence). The V segment lost 1 base and the J segment 1 base; nucleotides outside the gene matches: 2. The CDR3 totals 14 residues. CDR3 nucleotide sequence: TGTGCCTGGAGTGGTGGGACAGGGTCCTACGAGCAGTACTTC. Protein sequence: CAWSGGTGSYEQYF.

The chain employs TRBV7-7 and TRBJ2-1, with 9 nucleotides matching TRBD2. V trimming: 1 base; J trimming: 7 bases; junction bases outside the gene matches: 2. CDR1 is SSHAT, CDR2 FNYEAQ, per germline (reference sequence). The CDR3 runs to 14 residues. CDR3 amino acids: CASSLGGGANEQFF. CDR3 nucleotides: TGTGCCAGCAGCTTAGGCGGGGGGGCGAATGAGCAGTTCTTC.

This rearrangement joins TRBV9 to TRBJ1-2, with D hard to call. CDR3 length equals 13 residues. Per the germline V gene, CDR1 is SGDLS and CDR2 is YYNGEE. V lost 1 base, J lost 1 base, and 5 bases lay in between. In nucleotides, the CDR3 is TGTGCCAGCAGCGTAAGCAATAACTATGGCTACACCTTC. Translated, it gives CASSVSNNYGYTF.

This chain joins TRBV6-5 and TRBJ2-5; D unclear. This CDR3 contains 13 residues. The germline V and J ends were trimmed by 8 bases and 2 bases, with 12 bases remaining between them. Germline V lookup: CDR1 MNHEY, CDR2 SVGAGI. The CDR3 loop reads CASSRRIQETQYF. The CDR3 bases are TGTGCCAGCTCTAGGCGGATTCAAGAGACCCAGTACTTC.

This clone was seen just once. J is TRBJ2-2 and V is TRBV5-1; the D gene is possibly TRBD1 (5 bases). Trimming took off 2 bases at V and 2 bases at J, with 13 bases between the two ends. The CDR3 has 16 residues. Germline CDR1 is SGHRS and CDR2 is YFSETQ. CDR3 in amino acids: CASSFHPDINTGELFF. In DNA form, the CDR3 reads TGCGCCAGCAGCTTCCACCCGGACATTAACACCGGGGAGCTGTTTTTT.

This clone was seen a single time. The chain recombines TRBV7-9 with TRBJ2-4; 9 bases match TRBD1. From germline, CDR1 is SEHNR and CDR2 FQNEAQ (reference sequence). The CDR3 covers 16 residues. Losses at the gene ends were 1 base for V and 4 bases for J; bases not matched to a gene: 5. The CDR3: CASSLGGTGLKNIQYF. The CDR3 DNA follows: TGTGCCAGCAGCTTAGGTGGGACAGGGTTGAAAAACATTCAGTACTTC. The full variable domain, completed using reference TRBV7-9 and TRBJ2-4, is DTGVSQNPRHKITKRGQNVTFRCDPISEHNRLYWYRQTLGQGPEFLTYFQNEAQLEKSRLLSDRFSAERPKGSFSTLEIQRTEQGDSAMYLCASSLGGTGLKNIQYFGAGTRLSVL.

J is TRBJ2-3 and V is TRBV6-6; D possibly corresponds to TRBD2 (6 bases). V was cut by 7 bases and J by 2 bases, with 19 bases left in between. The CDR3 has 16 residues. Germline CDR1 and CDR2: MNHNY and SVGAGI (reference sequence). In DNA form, the CDR3 reads TGTGCCAGCAACTACCCACGGGACTCCCACACAGATACGCAGTATTTT. Residues: CASNYPRDSHTDTQYF.